This T cell receptor (beta chain) was profiled in a study of T cell changes during pregnancy in multiple sclerosis. Method: immunoSEQ multiplex PCR; TCRdb's copy keeps in-frame clones and lacks some. The table lists 35,000 to 50,000 clones, roughly nine tenths of them singletons, with roughly 1.2% in the top ten. This CDR3 comprises 14 residues. Looked up from germline, CDR1 is SGHTA and CDR2 is FQGNSA. Trimming took off 4 bases at V and 9 bases at J, with 18 bases between the two ends. The genes are TRBV7-2 and TRBJ1-2, with a weak D call TRBD1 (5 bases). This clonotype was sampled from a female donor with multiple sclerosis, enrolled in a pregnancy study. This sample comprised CD4+ T cells from peripheral blood mononuclear cells, obtained after pregnancy. CDR3 protein: CASSSRGGARSYTF. In nucleotides, the CDR3 is TGTGCCAGCAGCTCCCGCGGTGGGGCCAGGAGCTACACCTTC.